These T cell receptor beta chains were read from a single sample in a study of blood T cell repertoires in COVID-19. Only in-frame clones appear in the TCRdb table, and some are missing; sequencing was by immunoSEQ multiplex PCR. The sample yields 90,000 to 130,000 clones, about four fifths seen once. The sample consisted of peripheral blood. The receptors here all came from a woman in her sixties or seventies with acute or convalescent COVID-19. Each CDR3 is given without its conserved first and last residue. D genes are given only for firm matches.

v_call: TRBV7-9; d_call: NA; cdr3_aa: ASSYTPGTYSYEQY
v_call: TRBV18; d_call: NA; cdr3_aa: ASSPGGAPSEQY
v_call: TRBV4-1; d_call: NA; cdr3_aa: ASSQPGTLNEQF
v_call: TRBV19; d_call: TRBD2; cdr3_aa: ASSSTGLAGGPAGELF
v_call: TRBV19; d_call: TRBD1; cdr3_aa: ASRRDSAVDTIY
v_call: TRBV28; d_call: TRBD2; cdr3_aa: ASRREGLAGVETQY
v_call: TRBV28; d_call: TRBD1; cdr3_aa: ASSSDRLGGEQY
v_call: TRBV7-2; d_call: NA; cdr3_aa: ASSLSRGHNTYEQY
v_call: TRBV6-2/TRBV6-3; d_call: NA; cdr3_aa: ASSYWRTEAF
v_call: TRBV24-1; d_call: TRBD2; cdr3_aa: ATSGTSGGIGETQY
v_call: TRBV2; d_call: TRBD1; cdr3_aa: ASVGTGGNTIY
v_call: TRBV4-1; d_call: NA; cdr3_aa: ASGQGPTGELF
v_call: TRBV19; d_call: TRBD1; cdr3_aa: ASSIRTGDRGGTEAF
v_call: TRBV18; d_call: TRBD2; cdr3_aa: ASSPPTGGAAGRDQY
v_call: TRBV7-3; d_call: TRBD1; cdr3_aa: ASSDRAISGNTIY
v_call: TRBV28; d_call: NA; cdr3_aa: ATSDRETNYGYT
v_call: TRBV6-5; d_call: NA; cdr3_aa: ASSWGTSYNEQF
v_call: TRBV15; d_call: TRBD1; cdr3_aa: ATRVGTGGNQPQH
v_call: TRBV30; d_call: NA; cdr3_aa: AWRAGFSPLH
v_call: TRBV6-5; d_call: TRBD2; cdr3_aa: AGRLAGQETQY
v_call: TRBV3-1/TRBV3-2; d_call: NA; cdr3_aa: ASSKGEFGAAYEQY
v_call: TRBV4-2; d_call: TRBD1; cdr3_aa: ASSQGGTGEPQH
v_call: TRBV27; d_call: TRBD2; cdr3_aa: ASSKSPLAGFSTDTQY
v_call: TRBV12-3/TRBV12-4; d_call: NA; cdr3_aa: ASSPDRSYGYT
v_call: TRBV11-3; d_call: TRBD2; cdr3_aa: ASSSYSGGLRTDTQY
v_call: TRBV28; d_call: NA; cdr3_aa: ASSLGGYSYNEQF
v_call: TRBV7-6; d_call: NA; cdr3_aa: ASSPNSPASTTDTQY
v_call: TRBV6-6; d_call: NA; cdr3_aa: ASSMGGLGEAF
v_call: TRBV7-3; d_call: NA; cdr3_aa: ASGQGVLEGETQY
v_call: TRBV6-5; d_call: TRBD2; cdr3_aa: ASSSPSGRASYEQY
v_call: TRBV27; d_call: NA; cdr3_aa: ASSFRSSSYEQY
v_call: TRBV5-4; d_call: TRBD2; cdr3_aa: ASSLGGGKNTGELF
v_call: TRBV7-3; d_call: TRBD2; cdr3_aa: ASSSYGGEELF
v_call: TRBV19; d_call: NA; cdr3_aa: ASSIVGSSYEQY
v_call: TRBV7-9; d_call: TRBD1; cdr3_aa: ASSLDRGLETQY
v_call: TRBV14; d_call: NA; cdr3_aa: ASSQESGGVSGKLF
v_call: TRBV28; d_call: NA; cdr3_aa: ASSLTGRSYEQY
v_call: TRBV7-2; d_call: TRBD1; cdr3_aa: ASSLARTGDIWN
v_call: TRBV27; d_call: TRBD1; cdr3_aa: ASSPSPGTGNTEAF